This is a list of T cell receptor beta chains from one sample in a study of blood T cell repertoires in COVID-19. Here immunoSEQ multiplex PCR was the method, and the copy in TCRdb shows in-frame clones only, minus some. The data show about 230,000 clones, about nine tenths seen once. The material sequenced was peripheral blood. These receptors all stem from a man aged 50 or older with COVID-19, enrolled during active disease. Each CDR3 is given with its conserved first and last residue. D genes are given only for firm matches. Clone size is shown for a subset of rows, as once, few, many or a class of expanded clone.

clone_size	d_call	v_call	j_call	cdr3_aa	cdr3_nt
.	.	TRBV11-2	TRBJ2-2	CASSLDRGGGELFF	TGTGCCAGCAGCTTAGATCGCGGTGGCGGGGAGCTGTTTTTT
.	.	TRBV29-1	TRBJ2-7	CSVENTGNSYEQYF	TGCAGCGTTGAAAATACGGGGAACTCCTACGAGCAGTACTTC
.	.	TRBV19	TRBJ2-1	CASSLRGGSYNEQFF	TGTGCCAGTAGCCTCCGAGGGGGCTCCTACAATGAGCAGTTCTTC
.	.	TRBV27	TRBJ1-2	CASGSGEGGYTF	TGTGCCAGCGGATCAGGGGAAGGAGGCTACACCTTC
.	.	TRBV2	TRBJ2-5	CASSETRDQETQYF	TGTGCCAGCAGTGAAACCAGGGACCAAGAGACCCAGTACTTC
.	TRBD2	TRBV9	TRBJ2-2	CASSVGASGFDGELFF	TGTGCCAGCAGCGTCGGCGCTAGCGGGTTCGACGGGGAGCTGTTTTTT
.	TRBD2	TRBV10-1	TRBJ2-1	CASRAGTSGFLGLNEQFF	TGCGCCAGCAGAGCCGGGACTAGCGGATTTCTAGGTTTAAATGAGCAGTTCTTC
.	TRBD2	TRBV5-5	TRBJ2-5	CASRIPTSGGTQYF	TGTGCCAGCAGAATTCCGACTAGCGGGGGGACCCAGTACTTC
.	.	TRBV4-2	TRBJ1-2	CASSQGRGGYGYTF	TGTGCCAGCAGCCAAGGTCGCGGTGGATATGGCTACACCTTC
.	.	TRBV11-2	TRBJ2-3	CASSFLGGGAGTDTQYF	TGTGCCAGCAGCTTCTTGGGGGGGGGCGCCGGGACAGATACGCAGTATTTT
.	.	TRBV4-3	TRBJ2-2	CASSQPNRATGELFF	TGCGCCAGCAGCCAGCCAAACAGGGCCACCGGGGAGCTGTTTTTT
.	TRBD1	TRBV6-2/TRBV6-3	TRBJ1-5	CASSLQGDNQPQHF	TGTGCCAGCAGCCTACAGGGGGACAATCAGCCCCAGCATTTT
.	.	TRBV9	TRBJ1-1	CASSVGRNTEAFF	TGTGCCAGCAGCGTAGGGAGGAACACTGAAGCTTTCTTT
once	TRBD1	TRBV18	TRBJ1-1	CASSPGTGTEAFF	TGTGCCAGCTCACCGGGGACAGGGACTGAAGCTTTCTTT
.	.	TRBV7-8	TRBJ2-1	CASSPRGQNNEQFF	TGTGCCAGCAGCCCGCGAGGACAGAACAATGAGCAGTTCTTC
.	.	TRBV5-6	TRBJ2-2	CASSLSAGFSSGELFF	TGTGCCAGCAGCTTGTCGGCGGGTTTCTCCTCCGGGGAGCTGTTTTTT
.	.	TRBV4-1	TRBJ1-3	CASSQDPTAGNTIYF	TGCGCCAGCAGCCAAGATCCGACAGCTGGAAACACCATATATTTT
few	.	TRBV21-1	TRBJ1-2	CASRRNQGPPYGYTF	TGTGCCAGCAGACGGAACCAGGGGCCCCCCTATGGCTACACCTTC
.	.	TRBV4-2	TRBJ2-2	CASSQDGSSLLGSNTGELFF	TGTGCCAGCAGCCAAGATGGATCTAGCCTCCTTGGCTCGAACACCGGGGAGCTGTTTTTT
.	TRBD2	TRBV28	TRBJ2-3	CASSLGLADPDTQYF	TGTGCCAGCAGTTTGGGACTAGCGGACCCAGATACGCAGTATTTT
.	TRBD1	TRBV6-4	TRBJ1-2	CASTDRGFGGYTF	TGTGCCAGCACGGACAGGGGGTTTGGTGGCTACACCTTC
.	TRBD1	TRBV7-7	TRBJ2-5	CASSLSGTGLGTQYF	TGTGCCAGCAGCTTAAGTGGGACAGGGTTGGGGACCCAGTACTTC
.	.	TRBV27	TRBJ1-1	CASSLFGGSTEAFF	TGTGCCAGCAGTTTATTCGGGGGGAGCACTGAAGCTTTCTTT
.	.	TRBV7-2	TRBJ1-1	CASSLSQGRTEAFF	TGTGCCAGCAGCTTATCACAGGGTCGCACTGAAGCTTTCTTT
.	.	TRBV27	TRBJ2-1	CASNQDGSTSSYNEQFF	TGTGCCAGCAATCAAGACGGGTCGACGAGCTCCTACAATGAGCAGTTCTTC
few	TRBD1	TRBV27	TRBJ1-1	CASIVRGQGFTEAFF	TGTGCCAGCATCGTACGGGGACAGGGTTTCACTGAAGCTTTCTTT
.	TRBD2	TRBV7-6	TRBJ2-3	CASSSRTSGIADTQYF	TGTGCCAGCAGCTCTAGGACTAGCGGGATCGCAGATACGCAGTATTTT
.	TRBD2	TRBV11-2	TRBJ2-1	CASSESGSSYNEQFF	TGTGCCAGCAGCGAGAGCGGGAGCTCCTACAATGAGCAGTTCTTC
.	TRBD1	TRBV5-1	TRBJ1-5	CASSPGQGGNQPQHF	TGCGCCAGCAGCCCGGGACAGGGGGGCAATCAGCCCCAACATTTT
.	.	TRBV28	TRBJ2-7	CASSSLDYEQYF	TGTGCCAGCAGCTCACTAGACTACGAGCAGTACTTC
.	.	TRBV5-1	TRBJ2-7	CASSLDGTYPYEQYF	TGCGCCAGCAGCTTGGACGGGACATACCCCTACGAGCAGTACTTC
.	TRBD2	TRBV5-5	TRBJ2-5	CASSRPGTTGGTQYF	TGTGCCAGCAGCCGTCCCGGGACTACCGGGGGGACCCAGTACTTC
.	.	TRBV10-3	TRBJ2-7	CAIRSGYEQYF	TGTGCCATCAGGAGTGGCTACGAGCAGTACTTC
.	.	TRBV27	TRBJ2-5	CASSPSDRLQETQYF	TGTGCCAGCAGCCCCTCCGACAGGCTTCAAGAGACCCAGTACTTC
.	.	TRBV4-1	TRBJ2-7	CASSPQENSYEQYF	TGCGCCAGCAGCCCACAGGAGAACTCCTACGAGCAGTACTTC
.	TRBD1	TRBV4-3	TRBJ2-1	CASSQDPGRGQGARNEQFF	TGCGCCAGCAGCCAAGACCCGGGGAGGGGACAGGGGGCACGGAATGAGCAGTTCTTC
once	TRBD1	TRBV5-6	TRBJ1-6	CASTNQGAGNSPLHF	TGTGCCAGCACCAATCAGGGGGCGGGAAATTCACCCCTCCACTTT
.	TRBD1	TRBV2	TRBJ1-2	CASSAIPGTAGGYTF	TGTGCCAGCAGTGCGATTCCCGGGACAGCCGGGGGCTACACCTTC
.	.	TRBV3-1/TRBV3-2	TRBJ2-3	CASSQDVGSQDTQYF	TGTGCCAGCAGCCAAGATGTCGGGAGCCAGGATACGCAGTATTTT
.	.	TRBV7-3	TRBJ2-3	CASSSRGGATDTQYF	TGTGCCAGCAGCTCCCGAGGCGGGGCCACAGATACGCAGTATTTT
.	TRBD2	TRBV5-4	TRBJ2-2	CASSLITGGPSTGELFF	TGTGCCAGCAGCTTAATAACGGGAGGGCCTAGCACCGGGGAGCTGTTTTTT
.	TRBD1	TRBV18	TRBJ1-5	CASSMTGDYNQPQHF	TGTGCCAGCTCAATGACAGGGGACTACAATCAGCCCCAGCATTTT
.	TRBD1	TRBV10-3	TRBJ1-2	CAISETGGVYGYTF	TGTGCCATCAGTGAGACAGGGGGCGTCTATGGCTACACCTTC
.	.	TRBV2	TRBJ1-1	CASSDSEAFF	TGTGCCAGCTCGGACAGTGAAGCTTTCTTT
.	TRBD1	TRBV9	TRBJ1-6	CASSGGDRGNSPLHF	TGTGCCAGCAGCGGCGGGGACAGGGGCAATTCACCCCTCCACTTT
few	.	TRBV27	TRBJ1-3	CASSFTAGVGNTIYF	TGTGCCAGCAGTTTTACGGCAGGGGTCGGAAACACCATATATTTT
once	TRBD1	TRBV5-4	TRBJ2-2	CASSLSQGDTGELFF	TGTGCCAGCAGCTTGTCACAGGGGGACACCGGGGAGCTGTTTTTT
.	.	TRBV21-1	TRBJ2-7	CASIFWTSGTYEQYF	TGTGCCAGCATCTTCTGGACTAGCGGCACCTACGAGCAGTACTTC
.	.	TRBV18	TRBJ1-2	CASSPPAVPYGYTF	TGTGCCAGCTCACCACCGGCAGTTCCTTATGGCTACACCTTC
.	.	TRBV3-1/TRBV3-2	TRBJ1-4	CASSQGGGSNEKLFF	TGTGCCAGCAGCCAAGGAGGGGGTTCAAATGAAAAACTGTTTTTT
.	TRBD1	TRBV3-1/TRBV3-2	TRBJ1-4	CASSQERATGGNEKLFF	TGTGCCAGCAGCCAAGAACGGGCTACAGGGGGAAATGAAAAACTGTTTTTT